The 25 T cell receptor beta chains below were found in one sample sequenced in a study of cytomegalovirus exposure and HLA in healthy donors. The PCR ran on 60 Vbeta and 13 Jbeta primers. The method was immunoSEQ multiplex PCR; TCRdb's version includes in-frame clones alone and lacks a portion of them. The sample lists roughly 110,000 clones; over 60% were seen once. Material: PBMCs. These receptors all come from a man between 25 and 39 years old in good health and CMV-seropositive.

This chain uses TRBV6-6 with TRBJ2-5, with D maybe TRBD1 (6 bases). Trimming removed 6 bases at V and 4 bases at J, with 12 bases between. Germline V CDR1 and CDR2: MNHNY, SVGAGI (reference sequence). CDR3 length equals 13 residues. CDR3 nucleotides: TGTGCCAGCAGCAGGGGCCGAGGAGAGACCCAGTACTTC. Amino acid sequence: CASSRGRGETQYF.

The chain links TRBV19 to TRBJ1-2, with 7 bases aligning to TRBD1. V gave up 4 bases and J gave up 8 bases; unmatched junction bases: 7. This CDR3 has 13 residues. Germline V CDR1 and CDR2: LNHDA, SQIVND (reference sequence). CDR3 in amino acids: CASSTETGRGYTF. The CDR3 nucleotides read TGTGCCAGTAGTACAGAGACAGGGAGAGGCTACACCTTC.

This chain uses TRBV7-8 with TRBJ1-1; possible D gene TRBD1, 6 bases. Trimming shortened V by 7 bases and J by 1 base, and 13 bases separated the two germline ends. This CDR3 is 14 amino acids long. Per germline, CDR1 SGHVS and CDR2 FQNEAQ. CDR3 protein: CASTPQGGNTEAFF. In DNA form, the CDR3 reads TGTGCCAGCACACCACAAGGGGGGAACACTGAAGCTTTCTTT.

The rearrangement joins TRBV30 to TRBJ2-1; 13 positions agree with TRBD2. This CDR3 comprises 15 residues. CDR1 is GTSNPN, CDR2 SVGIG, per germline (reference sequence). V trimming: 4 bases; J trimming: 2 bases; junction bases outside the gene matches: 2. The CDR3 nucleotides read TGTGCCTGGATGGGACTAGCGGGGACCTACAATGAGCAGTTCTTC. Translation gives CAWMGLAGTYNEQFF.

The rearrangement joins TRBV7-2 to TRBJ2-1, with 9 positions matching TRBD2. The CDR3 consists of 19 residues. Losses at the gene ends were 1 base for V and 6 bases for J; bases not matched to a gene: 16. Germline V gene data show CDR1 as SGHTA and CDR2 as FQGNSA. DNA for the CDR3: TGTGCCAGCAGCTTAGACCTGGGACTAGCTTTTTCCTGGGGCAATGAGCAGTTCTTC. Amino acid sequence: CASSLDLGLAFSWGNEQFF.

The chain combines TRBV6-6 with TRBJ2-3, with D perhaps TRBD1 (6 bases). The V and J ends lost 7 bases and 2 bases respectively, with 16 bases between them. The length of the CDR3 is 15 residues. CDR1 is MNHNY, CDR2 SVGAGI, per germline (reference sequence). CDR3 nucleotides: TGTGCCAGCAAGGCAGGGGTTGGCGACACAGATACGCAGTATTTT. Its protein is CASKAGVGDTDTQYF.

The chain uses TRBV4-1 and TRBJ2-7, with D maybe TRBD1 (6 bases). CDR1 and CDR2 from the germline V gene are MGHRA and YSYEKL. The CDR3 extends over 15 amino acids. The V end was cut by 0 bases, the J end by 6 bases, with 15 bases between. Here the CDR3 reads CASSQDQGPLSEQYF. Written as DNA, the CDR3 is TGCGCCAGCAGCCAAGATCAGGGGCCTTTGAGCGAGCAGTACTTC.

A single count supports this clone. CDR3 DNA sequence: TGTGCCAGCAGCCAAGAAGGACTCCCCAGCCCCACAGATACGCAGTATTTT. Translation gives CASSQEGLPSPTDTQYF. The chain links TRBV4-2 to TRBJ2-3, with a tentative D call TRBD2 (5 bases). The length of the CDR3 is 17 residues. Germline V gene sequence: CDR1 LGHNA, CDR2 YNFKEQ. V lost 0 bases, J lost 2 bases, and 15 bases lay in between.

This clone appeared a single time. The chain joins TRBV28 to TRBJ2-1; TRBD2 might be the D (6 bases). The CDR3 loop spans 14 amino acids. The V end was cut by 8 bases, the J end by 0 bases, with 11 bases between. CDR1 and CDR2 (germline): MDHEN, SYDVKM. The CDR3 bases are TGTGCCAGCTCGGGACTCAGCTCCTACAATGAGCAGTTCTTC. Its translation is CASSGLSSYNEQFF.

The chain employs TRBV10-1 and TRBJ1-6; D is uncertain. V lost 0 bases to trimming and J lost 9 bases, with 15 bases between them. Germline V gives CDR1 WNHNN, CDR2 SYGVQD (reference sequence). The CDR3 has 16 amino acids. The CDR3 region is CASSESGGGGSSPLHF. CDR3 nucleotide sequence: TGCGCCAGCAGTGAGTCCGGCGGAGGCGGTAGTTCACCCCTCCACTTT.

The rearrangement links TRBV4-2 to TRBJ1-1, with TRBD1 matching 8 bases. Trimming removed 4 bases from V and 3 bases from J; junction bases left unmatched: 13. Germline-derived CDR1 and CDR2 are LGHNA and YNFKEQ. CDR3 size: 17 residues. CDR3 in DNA: TGTGCCAGCAGCCCAGGACAGGGCGGCGATCGGGACACTGAAGCTTTCTTT. Encoded protein: CASSPGQGGDRDTEAFF.

This chain connects TRBV9 to TRBJ2-5; a weak D match, TRBD2 (6 bases). The CDR3 runs 13 residues. Germline loops: CDR1 SGDLS, CDR2 YYNGEE. Deletions cut 1 base from V and 5 bases from J, with 9 bases between. Written as DNA, the CDR3 is TGTGCCAGCAGCGTATATGCGGGGGAGACCCAGTACTTC. Residues: CASSVYAGETQYF.

The genes are TRBV28 and TRBJ1-1, with D perhaps matching TRBD1 (6 bases). CDR3 length: 15 amino acids. Germline-derived CDR1 and CDR2 are MDHEN and SYDVKM. The V end lost 6 bases, the J end lost 0 bases, and 14 bases lay between the germline ends. In DNA, the CDR3 is TGTGCCAGCAGCCGGACAGATTCTATGAACACTGAAGCTTTCTTT. Amino acids: CASSRTDSMNTEAFF.

The chain uses TRBV5-4 and TRBJ1-1, with D unresolved. The V and J ends lost 4 bases and 5 bases respectively, with 18 bases between them. Germline V CDR1 and CDR2: SGHNT, YYREEE (reference sequence). The CDR3 is made up of 15 amino acids. CDR3 amino acids: CASSRFGEGRTEAFF. The CDR3 nucleotides are TGTGCCAGCAGCCGGTTCGGGGAGGGCCGGACTGAAGCTTTCTTT.

The gene calls are TRBV19 and TRBJ1-2, with TRBD1 matching over 7 bases. The CDR3 is made up of 15 amino acids. Per the germline V gene, CDR1 is LNHDA and CDR2 is SQIVND (reference sequence). V lost 5 bases to trimming and J lost 3 bases; unmatched junction nucleotides: 9. This chain's CDR3 is CASSPQGMRDYGYTF. Here the CDR3 DNA reads TGTGCCAGTAGTCCACAGGGGATGAGGGACTATGGCTACACCTTC.

CDR3 sequence: CSVWGGNTDTQYF. CDR3 in DNA: TGCAGCGTTTGGGGCGGGAACACAGATACGCAGTATTTT. The V gene is TRBV29-1, the J gene TRBJ2-3, with D maybe TRBD2 (6 bases). The V end lost 5 bases, the J end lost 2 bases, and 11 bases lay between the germline ends. In germline, CDR1 is SQVTM, CDR2 ANQGSEA. The CDR3 runs 13 residues.

This chain uses TRBV6-5 with TRBJ1-5; 7 bases align to TRBD1. Germline trimming cut 6 bases from V and 4 bases from J; bases unmatched to any gene: 9. The germline gives CDR1 MNHEY, CDR2 SVGAGI. This CDR3 contains 15 residues. The CDR3 region has the DNA TGTGCCAGCAGCCAAGGACAGGTAGGGAATCAGCCCCAGCATTTT. Amino acids: CASSQGQVGNQPQHF.

V is TRBV10-2 and J is TRBJ1-1; TRBD1 aligns across 7 bases. J was trimmed by 4 bases and V by 6 bases; bases with no gene match: 2. This CDR3 has 12 amino acids. Germline V gene sequence: CDR1 WSHSY, CDR2 SAAADI. This CDR3 reads CASRQGSTEAFF. DNA for the CDR3: TGCGCCAGCAGACAGGGGAGCACTGAAGCTTTCTTT.

This sequence joins TRBV7-3 and TRBJ1-6; no definite D call. Germline values: CDR1 SGHTA, CDR2 FQGTGA. Trimming removed 1 base at V and 8 bases at J, with 9 bases between. The CDR3 is made up of 14 amino acids. The CDR3: CASSLSLPDSPLHF. As DNA, the CDR3 is TGTGCCAGCAGCTTAAGCCTACCCGATTCACCCCTCCACTTT.

The gene calls are TRBV7-9 and TRBJ1-5; a possible D gene is TRBD1 (5 bases). Trimming took 1 base from V and 7 from J, leaving 11 bases between them. Looked up from germline, CDR1 is SEHNR and CDR2 is FQNEAQ (reference sequence). This CDR3 is 14 amino acids long. The CDR3 DNA reads TGTGCCAGCAGCTTAGTTGGGGAGGGGCAGCCCCAGCATTTT. Translating it yields CASSLVGEGQPQHF. Complete variable domain (other parts from reference TRBV7-9 and TRBJ1-5): DTGVSQNPRHKITKRGQNVTFRCDPISEHNRLYWYRQTLGQGPEFLTYFQNEAQLEKSRLLSDRFSAERPKGSFSTLEIQRTEQGDSAMYLCASSLVGEGQPQHFGDGTRLSIL.

This chain joins TRBV6-5 and TRBJ2-3, with 7 nucleotides matching TRBD1. With 2 bases clipped from V and 2 bases from J, the junction kept 7 bases outside the gene matches. This CDR3 has 16 residues. The V gene's germline CDR1 is MNHEY and CDR2 SVGAGI. The CDR3 DNA reads TGTGCCAGCAGTTACCCGGACAGGACCTACACAGATACGCAGTATTTT. Its translation is CASSYPDRTYTDTQYF.

This clone was seen just once. The chain recombines TRBV19 with TRBJ1-2; no reliable D call. The V gene lost 2 bases and the J gene lost 5 bases, with 24 bases spanning the gap. CDR1 and CDR2 (germline): LNHDA, SQIVND (reference sequence). CDR3 length: 18 amino acids. CDR3 protein: CASSIPTGRTPALYGYTF. The CDR3, as DNA: TGTGCCAGTAGTATACCCACCGGGCGGACTCCCGCCCTATATGGCTACACCTTC.

The rearrangement uses TRBV7-9 and TRBJ1-5; 7 nucleotides agree with TRBD1. The CDR3 extends over 12 amino acids. Germline loops: CDR1 SEHNR, CDR2 FQNEAQ (reference sequence). With 5 bases clipped from V and 7 bases from J, the junction kept 2 bases outside the gene matches. CDR3 sequence reads: CASSPGQQPQHF. The CDR3 DNA reads TGTGCCAGCAGCCCGGGACAGCAGCCCCAGCATTTT.

This chain uses TRBV6-5 with TRBJ1-1, with TRBD1 as a possible D gene (5 bases). V was cut by 6 bases and J by 3 bases, with 11 bases left in between. Germline assignment: CDR1 MNHEY and CDR2 SVGAGI. This CDR3 is built from 13 residues. CDR3 nucleotides: TGTGCCAGCAGGATAGACAGATACACTGAAGCTTTCTTT. Protein: CASRIDRYTEAFF.

The genes are TRBV5-1 and TRBJ2-3; TRBD2 aligns across 12 bases. Germline CDR1 reads SGHRS; CDR2 reads YFSETQ. CDR3 length: 15 residues. The junction had 1 base not matched to a gene; V was cut back by 0 bases and J by 5 bases. The CDR3 loop reads CASSLASGGEDTQYF. CDR3 coding DNA: TGCGCCAGCAGCTTGGCTAGCGGGGGGGAAGATACGCAGTATTTT. Filled out from reference TRBV5-1 and TRBJ2-3, the complete variable domain reads KAGVTQTPRYLIKTRGQQVTLSCSPISGHRSVSWYQQTPGQGLQFLFEYFSETQRNKGNFPGRFSGRQFSNSRSEMNVSTLELGDSALYLCASSLASGGEDTQYFGPGTRLTVL.